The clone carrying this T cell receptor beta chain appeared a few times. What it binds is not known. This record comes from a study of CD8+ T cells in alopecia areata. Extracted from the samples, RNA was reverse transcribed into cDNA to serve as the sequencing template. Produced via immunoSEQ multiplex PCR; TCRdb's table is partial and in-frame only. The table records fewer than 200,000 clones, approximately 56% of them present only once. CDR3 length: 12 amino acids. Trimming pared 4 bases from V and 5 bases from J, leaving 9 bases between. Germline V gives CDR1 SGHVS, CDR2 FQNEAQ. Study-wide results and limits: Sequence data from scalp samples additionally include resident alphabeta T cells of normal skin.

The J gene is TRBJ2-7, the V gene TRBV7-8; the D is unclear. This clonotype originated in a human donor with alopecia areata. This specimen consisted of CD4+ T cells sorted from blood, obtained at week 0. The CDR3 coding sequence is TGTGCCAGCAGCTACCTCGCGGACGAGCAGTACTTC. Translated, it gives CASSYLADEQYF.